This TCR beta chain was documented in a study of T cell responses to AZD1222 COVID-19 vaccine. Findings and caveats of the study: Repertoires in all cases were sampled only once the peak T cell response had passed. Researchers report vaccine-associated CD4 TCRs spanning spike, with dominance at 160-218 and 743-854. Donors were chiefly white British, with a greater number of females, and clonal diversity was perhaps underestimated.

As regards this clone: The antigen remains unidentified.

Germline CDR1 SEHNR, CDR2 FQNEAQ (reference sequence). Trimming took 4 bases from V and 2 from J, leaving 14 bases between them. The CDR3 loop spans 15 amino acids. The table came from immunoSEQ multiplex PCR; TCRdb's copy has only in-frame clones and leaves some out. The data hold about 79,000 clones, with around 84% observed a single time. The chain uses TRBV7-9 and TRBJ1-2, with D possibly TRBD1 on 6 matching bases. The receptor's source is an adult in good health. The sample here was peripheral blood, taken on day 0 of AZD1222 vaccination. The CDR3, as DNA: TGTGCCAGCAGCTCCTATACGGGGGCCAACTATGGCTACACCTTC. Translation: CASSSYTGANYGYTF.